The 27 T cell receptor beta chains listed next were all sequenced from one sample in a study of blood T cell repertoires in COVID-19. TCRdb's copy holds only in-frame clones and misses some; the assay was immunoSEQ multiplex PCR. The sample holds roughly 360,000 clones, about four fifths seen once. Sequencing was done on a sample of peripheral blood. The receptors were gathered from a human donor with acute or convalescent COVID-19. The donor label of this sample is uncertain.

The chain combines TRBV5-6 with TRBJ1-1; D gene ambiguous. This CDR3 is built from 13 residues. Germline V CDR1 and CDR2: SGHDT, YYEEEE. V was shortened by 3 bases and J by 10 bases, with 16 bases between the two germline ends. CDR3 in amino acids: CASSSYTEPGAFF. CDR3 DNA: TGTGCCAGCAGCTCTTACACCGAACCGGGAGCTTTCTTT.

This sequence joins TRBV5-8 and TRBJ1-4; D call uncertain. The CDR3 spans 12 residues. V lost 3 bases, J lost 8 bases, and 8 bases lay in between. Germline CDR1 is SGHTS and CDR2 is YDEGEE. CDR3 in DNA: TGTGCCAGCAGCTCGGACTGGGAAAAACTGTTTTTT. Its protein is CASSSDWEKLFF.

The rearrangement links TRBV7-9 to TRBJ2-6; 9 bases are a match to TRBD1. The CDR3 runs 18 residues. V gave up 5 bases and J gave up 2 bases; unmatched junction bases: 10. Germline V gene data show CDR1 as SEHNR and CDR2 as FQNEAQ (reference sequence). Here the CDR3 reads CASSLGQGTLAGANVLTF. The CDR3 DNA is TGTGCCAGCAGCCTGGGACAGGGAACTTTGGCTGGGGCCAACGTCCTGACTTTC.

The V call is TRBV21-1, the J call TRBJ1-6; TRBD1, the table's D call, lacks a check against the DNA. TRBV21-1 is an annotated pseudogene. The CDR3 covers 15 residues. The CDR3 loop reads CASSKDDRLNSPLHF. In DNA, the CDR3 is TGTGCCAGCAGCAAAGATGACAGGCTCAATTCACCCCTCCACTTT.

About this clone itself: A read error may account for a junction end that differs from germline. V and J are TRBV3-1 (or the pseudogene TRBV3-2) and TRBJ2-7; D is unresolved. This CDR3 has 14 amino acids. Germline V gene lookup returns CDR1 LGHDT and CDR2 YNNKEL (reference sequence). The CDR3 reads CDSSQEVAYYEQYF. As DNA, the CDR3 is TGTGACAGCAGCCAAGAGGTGGCTTACTACGAGCAGTACTTC.

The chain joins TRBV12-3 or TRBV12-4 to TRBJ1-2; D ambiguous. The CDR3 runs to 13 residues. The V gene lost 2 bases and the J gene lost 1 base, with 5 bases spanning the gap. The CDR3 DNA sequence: TGTGCCAGCAGTTTACAGTTTAACTATGGCTACACCTTC. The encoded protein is CASSLQFNYGYTF.

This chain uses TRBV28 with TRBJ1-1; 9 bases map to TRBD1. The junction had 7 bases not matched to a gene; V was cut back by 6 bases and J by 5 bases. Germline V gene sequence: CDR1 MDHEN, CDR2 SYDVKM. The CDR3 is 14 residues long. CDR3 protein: CASSIQGAWTEAFF. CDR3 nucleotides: TGTGCCAGCAGCATACAGGGGGCTTGGACTGAAGCTTTCTTT.

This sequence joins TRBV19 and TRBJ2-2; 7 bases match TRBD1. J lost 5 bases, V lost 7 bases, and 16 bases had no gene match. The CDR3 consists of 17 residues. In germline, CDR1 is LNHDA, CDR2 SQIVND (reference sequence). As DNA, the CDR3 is TGTGCCAGTAATCCTAGGCGGAGGTCAGGGGGAACCGGGGAGCTGTTTTTT. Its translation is CASNPRRRSGGTGELFF.

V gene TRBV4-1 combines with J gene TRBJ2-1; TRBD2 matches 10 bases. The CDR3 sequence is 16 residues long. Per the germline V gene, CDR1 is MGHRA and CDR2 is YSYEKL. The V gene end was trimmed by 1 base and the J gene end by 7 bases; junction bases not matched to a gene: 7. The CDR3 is CASSQVSSGSWNEQFF. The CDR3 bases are TGCGCCAGCAGCCAAGTTTCTAGCGGGAGTTGGAATGAGCAGTTCTTC.

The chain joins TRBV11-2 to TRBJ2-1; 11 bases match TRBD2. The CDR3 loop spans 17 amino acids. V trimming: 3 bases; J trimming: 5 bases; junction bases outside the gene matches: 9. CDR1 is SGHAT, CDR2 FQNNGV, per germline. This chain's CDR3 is CASSFSVIAGGNNEQFF. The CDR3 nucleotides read TGTGCCAGCAGCTTTTCCGTCATAGCGGGAGGGAACAATGAGCAGTTCTTC.

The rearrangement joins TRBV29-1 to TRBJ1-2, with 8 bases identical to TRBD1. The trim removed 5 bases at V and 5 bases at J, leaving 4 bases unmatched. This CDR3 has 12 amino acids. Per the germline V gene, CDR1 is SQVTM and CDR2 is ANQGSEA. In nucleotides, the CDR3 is TGCAGCGTTCGGGACAGGCTTTATGGCTACACCTTC. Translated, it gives CSVRDRLYGYTF.

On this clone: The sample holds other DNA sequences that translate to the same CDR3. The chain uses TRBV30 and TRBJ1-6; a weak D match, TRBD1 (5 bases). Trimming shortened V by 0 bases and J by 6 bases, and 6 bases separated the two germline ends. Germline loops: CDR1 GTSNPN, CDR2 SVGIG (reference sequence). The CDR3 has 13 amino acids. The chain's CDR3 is CAWSVGGNSPLHF. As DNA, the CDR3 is TGTGCCTGGAGTGTGGGGGGTAATTCACCCCTCCACTTT.

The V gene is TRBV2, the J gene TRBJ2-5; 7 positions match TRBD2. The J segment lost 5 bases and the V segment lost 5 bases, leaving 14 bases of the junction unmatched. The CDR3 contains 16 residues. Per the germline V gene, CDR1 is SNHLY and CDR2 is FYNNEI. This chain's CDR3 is CASSQTLIAGGETQYF. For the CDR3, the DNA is TGTGCCAGCAGTCAGACCTTAATAGCGGGCGGTGAGACCCAGTACTTC.

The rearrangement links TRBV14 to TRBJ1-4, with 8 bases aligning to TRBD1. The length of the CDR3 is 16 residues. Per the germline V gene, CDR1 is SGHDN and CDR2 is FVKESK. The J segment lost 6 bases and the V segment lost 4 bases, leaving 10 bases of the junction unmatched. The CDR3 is CASSPGQGWLHEKLFF. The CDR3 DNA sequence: TGTGCCAGCAGCCCAGGACAGGGCTGGTTACATGAAAAACTGTTTTTT. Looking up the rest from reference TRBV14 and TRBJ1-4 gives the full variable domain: EAGVTQFPSHSVIEKGQTVTLRCDPISGHDNLYWYRRVMGKEIKFLLHFVKESKQDESGMPNNRFLAERTGGTYSTLKVQPAELEDSGVYFCASSPGQGWLHEKLFFGSGTQLSVL.

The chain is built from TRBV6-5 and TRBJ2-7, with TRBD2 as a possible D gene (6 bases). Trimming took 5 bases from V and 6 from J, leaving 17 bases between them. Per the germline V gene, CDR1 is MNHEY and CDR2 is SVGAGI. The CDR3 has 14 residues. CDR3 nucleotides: TGTGCCAGCAGTCCGGGACTCCGGCAACGCGAGCAGTACTTC. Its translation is CASSPGLRQREQYF.

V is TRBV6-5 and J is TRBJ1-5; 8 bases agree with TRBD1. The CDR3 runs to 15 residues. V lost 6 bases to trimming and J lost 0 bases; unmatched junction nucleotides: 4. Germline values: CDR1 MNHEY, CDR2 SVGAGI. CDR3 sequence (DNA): TGTGCCAGCAGCCTACAGGGGGGTAGCAATCAGCCCCAGCATTTT. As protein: CASSLQGGSNQPQHF.

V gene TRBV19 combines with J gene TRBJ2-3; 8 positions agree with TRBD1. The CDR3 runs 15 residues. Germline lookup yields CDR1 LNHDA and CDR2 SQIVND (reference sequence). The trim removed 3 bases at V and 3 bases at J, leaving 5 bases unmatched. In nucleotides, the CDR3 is TGTGCCAGTAGTATTTTGAGACAGGGGACAGATACGCAGTATTTT. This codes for CASSILRQGTDTQYF.

CDR3 sequence reads: CASGLTGQGAYEAFF. The CDR3 nucleotides read TGTGCTAGTGGTTTGACGGGACAGGGGGCTTATGAAGCTTTCTTT. This chain links TRBV12-5 with TRBJ1-1; 12 positions agree with TRBD1. The CDR3 runs 15 residues. With 2 bases clipped from V and 7 bases from J, the junction kept 5 bases outside the gene matches. CDR1 and CDR2 from the germline V gene are LGHNT and FRNRAP.

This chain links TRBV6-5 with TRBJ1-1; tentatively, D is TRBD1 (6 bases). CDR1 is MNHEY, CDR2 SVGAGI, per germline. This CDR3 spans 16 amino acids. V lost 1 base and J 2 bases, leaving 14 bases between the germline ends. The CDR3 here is CASSYWGRGGNTEAFF. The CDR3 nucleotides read TGTGCCAGCAGTTACTGGGGGCGCGGGGGTAACACTGAAGCTTTCTTT.

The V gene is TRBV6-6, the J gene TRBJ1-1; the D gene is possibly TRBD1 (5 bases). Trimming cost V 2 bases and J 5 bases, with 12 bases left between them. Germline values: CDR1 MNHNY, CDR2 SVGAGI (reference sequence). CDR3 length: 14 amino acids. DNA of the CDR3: TGTGCCAGCAGTTACAGCCAGGGAGGGACTGAAGCTTTCTTT. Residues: CASSYSQGGTEAFF.

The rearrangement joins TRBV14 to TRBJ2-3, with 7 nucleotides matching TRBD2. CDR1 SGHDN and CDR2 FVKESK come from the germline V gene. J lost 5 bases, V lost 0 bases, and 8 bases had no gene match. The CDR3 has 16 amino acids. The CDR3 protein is CASSQDLAGVRDTQYF. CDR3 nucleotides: TGTGCCAGCAGCCAAGATCTCGCGGGGGTCAGAGATACGCAGTATTTT.

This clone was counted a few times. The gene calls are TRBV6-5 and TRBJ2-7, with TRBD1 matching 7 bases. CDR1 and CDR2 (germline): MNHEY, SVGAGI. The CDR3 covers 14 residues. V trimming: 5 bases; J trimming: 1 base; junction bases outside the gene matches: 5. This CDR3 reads CASSRTGPSYEQYF. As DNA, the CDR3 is TGTGCCAGCAGTCGGACAGGACCTTCCTACGAGCAGTACTTC.

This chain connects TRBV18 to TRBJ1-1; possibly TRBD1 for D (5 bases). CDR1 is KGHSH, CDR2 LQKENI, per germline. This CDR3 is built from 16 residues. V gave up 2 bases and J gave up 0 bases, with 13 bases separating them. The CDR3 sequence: CASSPAPTVMNTEAFF. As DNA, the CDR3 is TGTGCCAGCTCACCAGCCCCGACAGTAATGAACACTGAAGCTTTCTTT.

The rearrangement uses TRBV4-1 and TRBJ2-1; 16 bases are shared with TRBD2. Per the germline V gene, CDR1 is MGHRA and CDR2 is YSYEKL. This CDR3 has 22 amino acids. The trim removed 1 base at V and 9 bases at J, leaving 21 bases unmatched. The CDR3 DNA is TGCGCCAGCAGCCAAGGGAAAGGTTGGAGGGGCCTGGGACTAGCGGGAGGGGGTGAGCAGTTCTTC. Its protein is CASSQGKGWRGLGLAGGGEQFF.

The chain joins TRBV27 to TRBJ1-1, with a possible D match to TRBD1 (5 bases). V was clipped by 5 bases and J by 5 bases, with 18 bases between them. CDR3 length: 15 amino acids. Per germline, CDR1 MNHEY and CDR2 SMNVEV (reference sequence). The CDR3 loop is CASSPGDRKSTEAFF. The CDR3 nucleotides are TGTGCCAGCAGTCCGGGGGATCGAAAAAGTACTGAAGCTTTCTTT.

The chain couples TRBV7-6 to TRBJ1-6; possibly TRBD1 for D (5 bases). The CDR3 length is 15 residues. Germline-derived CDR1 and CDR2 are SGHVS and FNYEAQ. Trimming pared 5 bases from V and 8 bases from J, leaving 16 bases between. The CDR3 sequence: CASSPGGRAYSPLHF. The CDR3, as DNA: TGTGCCAGCAGCCCAGGCGGCAGGGCATATTCACCCCTCCACTTT.

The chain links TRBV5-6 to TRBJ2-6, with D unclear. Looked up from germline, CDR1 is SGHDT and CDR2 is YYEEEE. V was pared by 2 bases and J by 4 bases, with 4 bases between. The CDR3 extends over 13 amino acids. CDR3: CASSLRGANVLTF. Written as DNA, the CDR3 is TGTGCCAGCAGCTTACGGGGGGCCAACGTCCTGACTTTC.